Shown below are 32 T cell receptor beta chains from a single sample sequenced in a study of control samples from healthy donors and cancer patients (dated by TCRdb to the early 2020s). Libraries came from the immunoSEQ multiplex PCR assay. Not all clones reach the TCRdb copy of this immuneACCESS table, which keeps in-frame sequences only. Checked studies attribute under half of the gap to unresolved V genes and leave the rest unexplained. The sample includes 110,000 to 150,000 clones, with 88% observed a single time. The ten top clones hold approximately 8.6% of the sample. The material sequenced was blood. The receptors stem from a woman in her twenties or thirties in good health.

This clone occurred a few times. This chain joins TRBV7-3 and TRBJ1-1; D gene uncertain. From germline, CDR1 is SGHTA and CDR2 FQGTGA. The CDR3 is made up of 13 amino acids. Trimming pared 3 bases from V and 11 bases from J, leaving 16 bases between. The CDR3 sequence: CASSFGRTSGAFF. Written as DNA, the CDR3 is TGTGCCAGCAGCTTCGGCAGGACCTCGGGGGCTTTCTTT.

The genes are TRBV14 and TRBJ2-3, with 15 bases that match TRBD2. V shed 3 bases and J 0 bases; nucleotides not matched to a gene: 4. The CDR3 extends over 18 amino acids. From germline, CDR1 is SGHDN and CDR2 FVKESK. CDR3 amino acids: CASSHRTSGRGSTDTQYF. CDR3 nucleotides: TGTGCCAGCAGCCACCGGACTAGCGGGAGGGGGAGCACAGATACGCAGTATTTT.

In its sample, this clone was seen once. The chain couples TRBV13 to TRBJ2-3; D perhaps matches TRBD1 (5 bases). The germline V gene has CDR1 PRHDT and CDR2 FYEKMQ (reference sequence). With 5 bases removed from V and 8 bases from J, the gap between germline ends came to 11 bases. The CDR3 is made up of 12 amino acids. The CDR3 DNA sequence: TGTGCCAGCAGCCGTGAAAGGGGTACGCAGTATTTT. Residues: CASSRERGTQYF.

The V call is TRBV5-1, the J call TRBJ2-2; D unresolved. The CDR3 runs to 16 residues. V was trimmed by 2 bases and J by 7 bases, leaving 18 bases between them. Looked up from germline, CDR1 is SGHRS and CDR2 is YFSETQ. This chain's CDR3 is CASSFSAPVVGGELFF. The CDR3, as DNA: TGCGCCAGCAGCTTCTCGGCTCCCGTTGTGGGCGGGGAGCTGTTTTTT.

The genes are TRBV5-1 and TRBJ1-3, with a tentative D call TRBD1 (6 bases). CDR3 length: 15 amino acids. Trimming pared 4 bases from V and 2 bases from J, leaving 13 bases between. Looked up from germline, CDR1 is SGHRS and CDR2 is YFSETQ. The CDR3 reads CASSDGQTAGNTIYF. The CDR3 nucleotides are TGCGCCAGCAGCGACGGACAGACAGCTGGAAACACCATATATTTT.

The chain recombines TRBV13 with TRBJ2-1, with TRBD2 matching over 7 bases. Germline CDR1 PRHDT, CDR2 FYEKMQ (reference sequence). V was pared by 1 base and J by 8 bases, with 8 bases of the junction left unmatched. The CDR3 sequence is 15 residues long. In DNA form, the CDR3 reads TGTGCCAGCAGCTTAGATACGGCGGGAGCCTATGAGCAGTTCTTC. Its protein product is CASSLDTAGAYEQFF.

This clone was recorded once. The chain recombines TRBV29-1 with TRBJ1-2; TRBD1 agrees at 7 bases. There are 13 residues in the CDR3. Germline-derived CDR1 and CDR2 are SQVTM and ANQGSEA. V trimming: 6 bases; J trimming: 2 bases; junction bases outside the gene matches: 6. The CDR3 is CSVAQGDNYGYTF. CDR3 DNA sequence: TGCAGCGTAGCTCAGGGGGACAACTATGGCTACACCTTC. Together with reference TRBV29-1 and TRBJ1-2, the CDR3 gives the full variable domain: SAVISQKPSRDICQRGTSLTIQCQVDSQVTMMFWYRQQPGQSLTLIATANQGSEATYESGFVIDKFPISRPNLTFSTLTVSNMSPEDSSIYLCSVAQGDNYGYTFGSGTRLTVV.

The chain employs TRBV6-1 and TRBJ2-3; D remains unclear. This CDR3 comprises 14 residues. Germline assignment: CDR1 MNHNS and CDR2 SASEGT. Trimming left V 3 bases short and J 5 bases short, with 12 bases between. CDR3 region: CASSEHQVQDTQYF. In DNA form, the CDR3 reads TGTGCCAGCAGTGAGCACCAGGTACAAGATACGCAGTATTTT.

This clone was seen more than once but under ten times. V usage is TRBV7-3 and J usage is TRBJ2-1; the match to TRBD2 covers 10 bases. Germline V CDR1 and CDR2: SGHTA, FQGTGA. The CDR3 consists of 15 residues. V trimming: 2 bases; J trimming: 8 bases; junction bases outside the gene matches: 6. Here the CDR3 DNA reads TGTGCCAGCAGCTTAGGGCTAGCGGGAGTCTATGAGCAGTTCTTC. This encodes CASSLGLAGVYEQFF.

This rearrangement joins TRBV6-5 to TRBJ1-5; D unclear. V was shortened by 8 bases and J by 4 bases, with 12 bases between the two germline ends. The CDR3 is 13 amino acids. Germline V gene data show CDR1 as MNHEY and CDR2 as SVGAGI. The CDR3 DNA is TGTGCCAGCCAGCCCTTTGGGAATCAGCCCCAGCATTTT. Translating it yields CASQPFGNQPQHF.

In this sample, this clone turned up once. The chain links TRBV5-6 to TRBJ2-5; 10 nucleotides align to TRBD2. Trimming took 0 bases from V and 1 from J; bases not matched to a gene: 3. The CDR3 loop spans 16 amino acids. CDR1 is SGHDT, CDR2 YYEEEE, per germline. The CDR3 DNA reads as TGTGCCAGCAGCTTGGTTAGCGGGGGGACCCAAGAGACCCAGTACTTC. It translates to CASSLVSGGTQETQYF.

The chain uses TRBV18 and TRBJ1-5; D perhaps matches TRBD1 (6 bases). The CDR3 extends over 14 amino acids. Trimming left V 4 bases short and J 1 base short, with 8 bases between. CDR1 is KGHSH and CDR2 is LQKENI in the germline V gene. CDR3 DNA sequence: TGTGCCAGCTCACTAGACAGGAGCAATCAGCCCCAGCATTTT. It is translated as CASSLDRSNQPQHF.

The chain has TRBV5-1 and TRBJ1-1; D perhaps matches TRBD1 (5 bases). V was cut by 0 bases and J by 7 bases, with 10 bases left in between. Germline CDR1 and CDR2: SGHRS and YFSETQ. CDR3 length: 13 residues. The CDR3 DNA follows: TGCGCCAGCAGCTTGGCCGTGGGGGATGAAGCTTTCTTT. It translates to CASSLAVGDEAFF.

This chain links TRBV7-2 with TRBJ1-2; D remains ambiguous. CDR1 and CDR2 (germline): SGHTA, FQGNSA. V was pared by 3 bases and J by 2 bases, with 7 bases between. This CDR3 contains 13 residues. The CDR3 DNA reads as TGTGCCAGCAGCTTCGACGGGAACTATGGCTACACCTTC. It translates to CASSFDGNYGYTF.

A note on this clone: This CDR3 is also generated by other DNA sequences in the sample. The V and J genes are TRBV3-1 (or the pseudogene TRBV3-2) and TRBJ1-6; D ambiguous. Per germline, CDR1 LGHDT and CDR2 YNNKEL (reference sequence). The CDR3 has 13 amino acids. With 3 bases removed from V and 10 bases from J, the gap between germline ends came to 10 bases. CDR3 sequence reads: CASSQGSGSPLHF. CDR3 sequence (DNA): TGTGCCAGCAGCCAGGGGTCAGGATCACCCCTCCACTTT.

The chain carries TRBV18 and TRBJ1-1, with no clear D. CDR1 KGHSH and CDR2 LQKENI come from the germline V gene. The CDR3 has 15 amino acids. V was cut by 0 bases and J by 4 bases, with 12 bases left in between. Here the CDR3 DNA reads TGTGCCAGCTCACCACCAAATCGGGGTGGCACTGAAGCTTTCTTT. Its protein product is CASSPPNRGGTEAFF.

The rearrangement uses TRBV5-5 and TRBJ1-2; the D is unclear. V lost 3 bases to trimming and J lost 2 bases, with 8 bases between them. The CDR3 totals 13 residues. Per germline, CDR1 SGHKS and CDR2 YYEKEE (reference sequence). CDR3 sequence reads: CASSSSGNYGYTF. The DNA of the CDR3 is TGTGCCAGCAGCTCGTCAGGAAACTATGGCTACACCTTC.

The chain links TRBV10-2 to TRBJ1-3, with a tentative D call TRBD1 (5 bases). V was pared by 3 bases and J by 4 bases, with 10 bases between. CDR1 is WSHSY and CDR2 is SAAADI in the germline V gene. CDR3 size: 14 residues. The CDR3 here is CASSDWGRGNTIYF. In DNA, the CDR3 is TGCGCCAGCAGTGACTGGGGCCGGGGAAACACCATATATTTT.

This sequence joins TRBV2 and TRBJ2-2, with 8 bases fitting TRBD2. V was clipped by 7 bases and J by 0 bases; unmatched bases: 7. CDR3 length equals 16 residues. CDR1 SNHLY and CDR2 FYNNEI come from the germline V gene. The CDR3 spells CASNLAGQPNTGELFF. The CDR3 DNA reads as TGTGCCAGCAACCTAGCGGGTCAACCGAACACCGGGGAGCTGTTTTTT.

The chain recombines TRBV29-1 with TRBJ2-5; D may be TRBD2 (6 bases). Looked up from germline, CDR1 is SQVTM and CDR2 is ANQGSEA. CDR3 length: 11 amino acids. V was trimmed by 5 bases and J by 4 bases, leaving 8 bases between them. CDR3 amino acids: CSVRLGETQYF. CDR3 coding DNA: TGCAGCGTTAGACTAGGAGAGACCCAGTACTTC.

CDR3 bases: TGTGCCAGCAGCCCAGAGGGCAGTACCTACAATGAGCAGTTCTTC. It translates to CASSPEGSTYNEQFF. V is TRBV7-2 and J is TRBJ2-1, with a tentative D call TRBD2 (5 bases). Looked up from germline, CDR1 is SGHTA and CDR2 is FQGNSA. With 5 bases removed from V and 2 bases from J, the gap between germline ends came to 13 bases. CDR3 length: 15 amino acids.

V and J are TRBV7-9 and TRBJ2-5, with D maybe TRBD2 (5 bases). Germline CDR1 reads SEHNR; CDR2 reads FQNEAQ (reference sequence). The length of the CDR3 is 14 residues. V dropped 1 base and J dropped 5 bases, with 11 bases sitting between them. CDR3 sequence: CASSLEGTGETQYF. DNA for the CDR3: TGTGCCAGCAGCTTAGAGGGTACGGGGGAGACCCAGTACTTC.

The genes are TRBV7-3 and TRBJ2-3; 10 bases match TRBD2. Germline V gene sequence: CDR1 SGHTA, CDR2 FQGTGA. V lost 0 bases to trimming and J lost 5 bases; unmatched junction nucleotides: 5. CDR3 length: 16 residues. This CDR3 reads CASSLTLAGAGDTQYF. The CDR3 DNA is TGTGCCAGCAGCTTAACTCTAGCGGGAGCGGGAGATACGCAGTATTTT.

This chain connects TRBV7-2 to TRBJ2-7; 11 bases match TRBD2. The CDR3 covers 14 residues. V was pared by 2 bases and J by 3 bases, with 0 bases of the junction left unmatched. Germline V CDR1 and CDR2: SGHTA, FQGNSA. The CDR3 region is CASSLTSGSYEQYF. The CDR3, as DNA: TGTGCCAGCAGCTTAACTAGCGGGAGCTACGAGCAGTACTTC.

The rearrangement joins TRBV3-1 (or the pseudogene TRBV3-2) to TRBJ1-5; D unresolved. CDR1 is LGHDT, CDR2 YNNKEL, per germline (reference sequence). V gave up 0 bases and J gave up 4 bases, with 10 bases separating them. This CDR3 has 15 amino acids. For the CDR3, the DNA is TGTGCCAGCAGCCAAGACTACTTCGGAAATCAGCCCCAGCATTTT. This encodes CASSQDYFGNQPQHF.

The chain recombines TRBV9 with TRBJ1-6; D perhaps matches TRBD1 (6 bases). The V gene lost 0 bases and the J gene lost 7 bases, with 20 bases spanning the gap. CDR1 is SGDLS, CDR2 YYNGEE, per germline. This CDR3 region has 18 residues. The CDR3 DNA follows: TGTGCCAGCAGCGTAGGGGGGGCCTTCGGGACCCCCAATTCACCCCTCCACTTT. Its protein product is CASSVGGAFGTPNSPLHF.

The rearrangement joins TRBV28 to TRBJ1-1, with 7 bases matching TRBD1. Germline CDR1 MDHEN, CDR2 SYDVKM. This CDR3 spans 15 amino acids. The trim removed 5 bases at V and 3 bases at J, leaving 9 bases unmatched. The CDR3 DNA reads TGTGCCAGCAGTCCCATCGACAGGGATGACACTGAAGCTTTCTTT. This codes for CASSPIDRDDTEAFF.

The chain uses TRBV11-2 and TRBJ2-7; either TRBD1 or TRBD2 may supply D (6 bases each). CDR1 is SGHAT, CDR2 FQNNGV, per germline. The CDR3 runs to 15 residues. Trimming cost V 5 bases and J 2 bases, with 16 bases left between them. CDR3 nucleotide sequence: TGTGCCAGCAGCAAGGGGGGCGGCCACCCCTACGAGCAGTACTTC. Protein product: CASSKGGGHPYEQYF.

The rearrangement joins TRBV2 to TRBJ2-2; D unclear. This CDR3 is 14 amino acids long. Germline V gives CDR1 SNHLY, CDR2 FYNNEI. Trimming took 5 bases from V and 2 from J, leaving 9 bases between them. CDR3 coding DNA: TGTGCCAGCAGTTTGTCCCCAAACACCGGGGAGCTGTTTTTT. It translates to CASSLSPNTGELFF.

The V gene is TRBV19, the J gene TRBJ2-5, with D possibly being TRBD1 or TRBD2 (5 bases each). Germline values: CDR1 LNHDA, CDR2 SQIVND (reference sequence). With 4 bases removed from V and 5 bases from J, the gap between germline ends came to 14 bases. CDR3 length: 14 residues. CDR3: CASSKGRGTETQYF. CDR3 nucleotide sequence: TGTGCCAGTAGTAAGGGTCGAGGGACGGAGACCCAGTACTTC.

The CDR3 sequence is CASSQRTSTGRPYEQYF. Here the CDR3 DNA reads TGTGCCAGCAGCCAACGGACCTCGACAGGGCGTCCCTACGAGCAGTACTTC. The chain combines TRBV4-2 with TRBJ2-7; 7 positions match TRBD1. Germline V gene data show CDR1 as LGHNA and CDR2 as YNFKEQ. V was pared by 2 bases and J by 2 bases, with 12 bases of the junction left unmatched. CDR3 length: 17 residues.

The chain uses TRBV9 and TRBJ2-3, with 7 bases matching TRBD2. This CDR3 region has 18 residues. Germline V gene lookup returns CDR1 SGDLS and CDR2 YYNGEE. The V and J ends lost 0 bases and 1 base, in that order; junction bases with no gene match: 11. CDR3 in amino acids: CASSVASGGQLGTDTQYF. The CDR3 DNA follows: TGTGCCAGCAGCGTAGCTAGCGGAGGCCAATTGGGCACAGATACGCAGTATTTT.